Each of the 29 T cell receptor beta chains below was sequenced from the same sample in a study of response to subunit inactivated influenza vaccine (dated by TCRdb to 2016 to 2018). The library came from RT-PCR. The sample was run on an Illumina HiSeq 2500. Starting from the raw public reads, TCRdb applied fastp trimming at Q25, assembled clones with MiXCR and retained in-frame beta chains. CDR3 protein duplicates are merged, each entry listing the most common genes and DNA. This sample comprises almost 250,000 distinct CDR3 sequences, 9% to 15% of them detected only once. The ten largest make up more than 7% of the sample. The sequencing here drew on non-naive T cells sorted from PBMCs, taken 14 to 15 days before vaccination. In the paper's terms, the cell subset or site label means: memory T cell fraction. These receptors all come from a man in his fifties or sixties who received an inactivated influenza vaccine. Donor details come from another sample of the same person, matched by shared clones.

This clonotype has at least ten counts. This rearrangement joins TRBV12-3 or TRBV12-4 to TRBJ2-2; 10 bases are shared with TRBD1. The CDR3 spans 14 residues. J gave up 7 bases and V 3 bases, and 2 bases lay outside the gene matches. DNA for the CDR3: TGTGCCAGCAGTTTGACAGGGGGCAGCGGGGAGCTGTTTTTT. The encoded protein is CASSLTGGSGELFF.

This clonotype came up many times. J is TRBJ1-4 and V is TRBV7-6; no definite D call. Germline values: CDR1 SGHVS, CDR2 FNYEAQ. This CDR3 comprises 13 residues. V gave up 1 base and J gave up 3 bases, with 3 bases separating them. Here the CDR3 reads CASSLGPNEKLFF. The CDR3 DNA reads as TGTGCCAGCAGCTTAGGCCCTAATGAAAAACTGTTTTTT.

This clonotype was seen more than once but under ten times. The chain carries TRBV20-1 and TRBJ2-7, with D possibly matching TRBD1 (6 bases). CDR1 is DFQATT, CDR2 SNEGSKA, per germline (reference sequence). V was cut by 6 bases and J by 3 bases, with 12 bases left in between. This CDR3 is built from 12 residues. CDR3: CSARDNNYEQYF. DNA for the CDR3: TGCAGTGCAAGGGACAACAACTACGAGCAGTACTTC.

The rearrangement uses TRBV6-2 or TRBV6-3 and TRBJ2-7, with a possible D match to TRBD2 (5 bases). The CDR3 has 12 amino acids. V was cut by 7 bases and J by 3 bases, with 10 bases left in between. CDR1 and CDR2 (germline): MNHEY, SVGEGT. The CDR3: CASTRGLYEQYF. In nucleotides, the CDR3 is TGTGCCAGCACCCGGGGTCTCTACGAGCAGTACTTC.

V is TRBV5-1 and J is TRBJ2-2, with D uncertain. Trimming took 2 bases from V and 6 from J, leaving 5 bases between them. CDR3 length: 12 residues. The germline gives CDR1 SGHRS, CDR2 YFSETQ. The DNA of the CDR3 is TGCGCCAGCAGCTTCGACCCCGGGGAGCTGTTTTTT. This sequence encodes CASSFDPGELFF.

The DNA for the CDR3 is TGTGCCAGCAGCTCCAATCCGGCGTATGAGCAGTTCTTC. It encodes CASSSNPAYEQFF. The chain has TRBV7-2 and TRBJ2-1; D is unresolved. Germline loops: CDR1 SGHTA, CDR2 FQGNSA. The V and J ends lost 4 bases and 8 bases respectively, with 12 bases between them. CDR3 length: 13 residues.

This clonotype was recorded many times. This chain uses TRBV12-3 or TRBV12-4 with TRBJ2-7; 8 nucleotides line up with TRBD2. There are 13 residues in the CDR3. Trimming removed 5 bases from V and 7 bases from J; junction bases left unmatched: 7. Written as DNA, the CDR3 is TGTGCCAGCAGTCGAGCGGGAGCAATGGAGCAGTACTTC. It codes for CASSRAGAMEQYF.

This clonotype was seen only a few times. CDR3 in amino acids: CASSLAGRGYGYTF. The CDR3 nucleotides read TGTGCCAGCAGTTTGGCAGGGAGGGGCTATGGCTACACCTTC. The gene calls are TRBV28 and TRBJ1-2; TRBD1 is a possible D gene (5 bases). The V end lost 3 bases, the J end lost 4 bases, and 12 bases lay between the germline ends. This CDR3 is 14 amino acids long. Germline assignment: CDR1 MDHEN and CDR2 SYDVKM.

In its sample, this clonotype was seen many times. The J gene is TRBJ2-1, the V gene TRBV20-1; 14 positions agree with TRBD2. Trimming removed 3 bases from V and 8 bases from J; junction bases left unmatched: 6. The CDR3 runs to 15 residues. CDR1 is DFQATT, CDR2 SNEGSKA, per germline (reference sequence). The CDR3 here is CSASSGTSGRYEQFF. CDR3 sequence (DNA): TGCAGTGCTAGTAGCGGGACTAGCGGGAGATATGAGCAGTTCTTC.

This clonotype was counted only a few times. V gene TRBV14 combines with J gene TRBJ1-4; D is undetermined. CDR1 is SGHDN, CDR2 FVKESK, per germline. V shed 1 base and J shed 3 bases, with 3 bases lying between them. The CDR3 totals 13 residues. CDR3 protein: CASSQVANEKLFF. CDR3 sequence (DNA): TGTGCCAGCAGCCAAGTTGCTAATGAAAAACTGTTTTTT.

This clonotype was seen many times. The genes are TRBV12-3 or TRBV12-4 and TRBJ2-7; TRBD1 matches 11 bases. The CDR3 runs to 14 residues. J lost 4 bases, V lost 6 bases, and 5 bases had no gene match. The chain's CDR3 is CASRPGQGGYEQYF. The DNA for the CDR3 is TGTGCCAGCAGGCCGGGACAGGGGGGGTACGAGCAGTACTTC.

The V call is TRBV6-1, the J call TRBJ2-1; 16 bases fit TRBD2. Losses at the gene ends were 4 bases for V and 9 bases for J; bases not matched to a gene: 6. The CDR3 contains 16 residues. Germline V gene sequence: CDR1 MNHNS, CDR2 SASEGT. The DNA for the CDR3 is TGTGCCAGCAGTGCCCCGGGACTAGCGGGAGGGGGTGAGCAGTTCTTC. It translates to CASSAPGLAGGGEQFF.

A few counts support this clonotype. The rearrangement links TRBV7-2 to TRBJ2-1, with 9 bases lining up with TRBD2. CDR3 length: 15 residues. With V trimmed by 5 bases and J by 6 bases, 8 bases remained unmatched. Germline CDR1 SGHTA, CDR2 FQGNSA. In nucleotides, the CDR3 is TGTGCCAGCAGCACCGTAGCGGGAGTTCCCAATGAGCAGTTCTTC. It is translated as CASSTVAGVPNEQFF. The full variable domain, completed using reference TRBV7-2 and TRBJ2-1, is GAGVSQSPSNKVTEKGKDVELRCDPISGHTALYWYRQSLGQGLEFLIYFQGNSAPDKSGLPSDRFSAERTGGSVSTLTIQRTQQEDSAVYLCASSTVAGVPNEQFFGPGTRLTVL.

This clonotype was counted a few times. DNA of the CDR3: TGTGCCAGCAGATTATCAGGCGGAGATACGCAGTATTTT. Translating it yields CASRLSGGDTQYF. The chain links TRBV12-3 or TRBV12-4 to TRBJ2-3; D remains ambiguous. Trimming stripped 6 bases from V and 5 bases from J, with 12 bases between. The CDR3 is 13 amino acids.

Ten or more counts support this clonotype. The chain has TRBV24-1 and TRBJ1-1; no clear D gene. Trimming left V 1 base short and J 5 bases short, with 7 bases between. The CDR3 totals 13 residues. The V gene's germline CDR1 is KGHDR and CDR2 SFDVKD. This CDR3 is CATSDFRGTEAFF. The DNA for the CDR3 is TGTGCCACCAGTGATTTTCGGGGTACTGAAGCTTTCTTT.

This clonotype was seen many times. The chain recombines TRBV12-3 or TRBV12-4 with TRBJ1-2; maybe TRBD1 (6 bases). V lost 1 base and J lost 7, with 13 bases in between. This CDR3 region has 14 residues. CDR3 sequence: CASSLGYRALGYTF. The CDR3 DNA follows: TGTGCCAGCAGTTTAGGGTACAGGGCGCTTGGCTACACCTTC.

This rearrangement joins TRBV12-3 or TRBV12-4 to TRBJ2-3; 14 positions match TRBD2. Trimming at V came to 6 bases and at J to 10 bases, leaving 6 bases not matched to a gene. This CDR3 is 14 amino acids long. CDR3 sequence (DNA): TGTGCCAGCAGACGGGGACTAGCGGGAGTTTCGCAGTATTTT. Its protein product is CASRRGLAGVSQYF.

This clonotype was detected a few times. The chain uses TRBV5-1 and TRBJ2-6; D might be TRBD1 (5 bases). V dropped 2 bases and J dropped 2 bases, with 8 bases sitting between them. CDR3 length: 15 amino acids. Germline V CDR1 and CDR2: SGHRS, YFSETQ. The CDR3 DNA reads as TGCGCCAGCAGCTTACAGGTTGCTGGGGCCAACGTCCTGACTTTC. It specifies CASSLQVAGANVLTF.

This clonotype was counted only a few times. The chain combines TRBV18 with TRBJ2-2; either TRBD1 or TRBD2 may supply D (5 bases each). Germline V lookup: CDR1 KGHSH, CDR2 LQKENI. Trimming took off 0 bases at V and 3 bases at J, with 11 bases between the two ends. The CDR3 has 16 residues. CDR3 loop: CASSPPLGTHTGELFF. For the CDR3, the DNA is TGTGCCAGCTCACCACCTCTCGGGACCCACACCGGGGAGCTGTTTTTT.

The table lists this clonotype with many counts. The V and J genes are TRBV5-1 and TRBJ2-5; TRBD1 is a possible D gene (5 bases). There are 11 residues in the CDR3. Trimming cost V 5 bases and J 5 bases, with 7 bases left between them. Germline CDR1 and CDR2: SGHRS and YFSETQ. CDR3 bases: TGCGCCAGCAGACAGGATGAGACCCAGTACTTC. Translation gives CASRQDETQYF.

The sample holds a few counts of this clonotype. The genes are TRBV18 and TRBJ2-7; TRBD1 matches at 7 bases. This CDR3 comprises 15 residues. Germline CDR1 KGHSH, CDR2 LQKENI. With 5 bases clipped from V and 4 bases from J, the junction kept 11 bases outside the gene matches. The CDR3 here is CASSAGTEVLYEQYF. The CDR3, as DNA: TGTGCCAGCTCAGCCGGGACAGAAGTCTTATACGAGCAGTACTTC.

The CDR3 DNA follows: TGTGCCAGTAGCCGACAGGGAACGTTCTACAATGAGCAGTTCTTC. This encodes CASSRQGTFYNEQFF. This chain uses TRBV19 with TRBJ2-1, with 7 nucleotides matching TRBD1. V gave up 6 bases and J gave up 3 bases; unmatched junction bases: 8. CDR3 size: 15 residues. Germline CDR1 and CDR2: LNHDA and SQIVND (reference sequence).

J is TRBJ1-1 and V is TRBV20-1, with a tentative D call TRBD1 (6 bases). CDR3 length equals 14 residues. Germline V gene lookup returns CDR1 DFQATT and CDR2 SNEGSKA (reference sequence). Deletions cut 6 bases from V and 7 bases from J, with 21 bases between. The DNA of the CDR3 is TGCAGTGCCCCCCCCACAGGGCTAGTCCTTGAAGCTTTCTTT. Its translation: CSAPPTGLVLEAFF.

The J gene is TRBJ2-3, the V gene TRBV7-3; D is uncertain. The CDR3 runs 14 residues. Trimming left V 2 bases short and J 4 bases short, with 10 bases between. Germline CDR1 is SGHTA and CDR2 is FQGTGA. CDR3 nucleotide sequence: TGTGCCAGCAGCTTAGCGCTAGTGTCAGATACGCAGTATTTT. It specifies CASSLALVSDTQYF.

V and J are TRBV9 and TRBJ2-3, with 7 bases that match TRBD2. Germline CDR1 is SGDLS and CDR2 is YYNGEE. Losses at the gene ends were 3 bases for V and 0 bases for J; bases not matched to a gene: 4. The CDR3 sequence is 15 residues long. Written as DNA, the CDR3 is TGTGCCAGCAGCGCCGGACTAGGTAGCACAGATACGCAGTATTTT. Amino acid sequence: CASSAGLGSTDTQYF.

Ten or more counts support this clonotype. This chain joins TRBV20-1 and TRBJ1-4, with no clear D. The CDR3 totals 14 residues. V lost 0 bases to trimming and J lost 1 base, with 6 bases between them. CDR1 is DFQATT and CDR2 is SNEGSKA in the germline V gene (reference sequence). CDR3 residues: CSAREAVTNEKLFF. The CDR3 DNA is TGCAGTGCTAGAGAGGCAGTAACTAATGAAAAACTGTTTTTT.

In this sample, this clonotype turned up a few times. V is TRBV6-2 or TRBV6-3 and J is TRBJ2-4; a weak D match, TRBD2 (6 bases). Trimming pared 6 bases from V and 0 bases from J, leaving 21 bases between. Germline-derived CDR1 and CDR2 are MNHEY and SVGEGT. The CDR3 sequence is 18 residues long. CDR3 sequence reads: CASRGSLARGLAKNIQYF. CDR3 DNA sequence: TGTGCCAGCAGAGGGTCCCTAGCGAGAGGACTAGCCAAAAACATTCAGTACTTC.

This rearrangement joins TRBV12-3 or TRBV12-4 to TRBJ1-1; D possibly corresponds to TRBD1 (6 bases). The V end lost 4 bases, the J end lost 0 bases, and 12 bases lay between the germline ends. The CDR3 consists of 15 residues. The CDR3: CASSSSGAVNTEAFF. In DNA form, the CDR3 reads TGTGCCAGCAGTTCGTCAGGGGCGGTGAACACTGAAGCTTTCTTT.

The chain carries TRBV29-1 and TRBJ1-1; no clear D. V lost 6 bases and J 8 bases, leaving 13 bases between the germline ends. Germline CDR1 and CDR2: SQVTM and ANQGSEA. The CDR3 loop spans 11 amino acids. CDR3 sequence reads: CSVRYTAEAFF. The CDR3 DNA sequence: TGCAGCGTCCGATACACTGCCGAAGCTTTCTTT. Full variable domain (remainder filled in from reference TRBV29-1 and TRBJ1-1): SAVISQKPSRDICQRGTSLTIQCQVDSQVTMMFWYRQQPGQSLTLIATANQGSEATYESGFVIDKFPISRPNLTFSTLTVSNMSPEDSSIYLCSVRYTAEAFFGQGTRLTVV.